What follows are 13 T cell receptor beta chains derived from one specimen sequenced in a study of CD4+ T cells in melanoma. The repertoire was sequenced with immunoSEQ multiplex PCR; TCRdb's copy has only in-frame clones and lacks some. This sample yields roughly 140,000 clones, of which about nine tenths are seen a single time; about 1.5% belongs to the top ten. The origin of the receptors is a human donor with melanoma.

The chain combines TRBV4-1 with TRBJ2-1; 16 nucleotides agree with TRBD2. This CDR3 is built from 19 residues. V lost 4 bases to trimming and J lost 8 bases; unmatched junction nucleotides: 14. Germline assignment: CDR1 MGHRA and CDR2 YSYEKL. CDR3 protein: CASSPRYDGTSGGADEQFF. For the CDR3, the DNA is TGCGCCAGCAGCCCCCGCTACGACGGGACTAGCGGGGGGGCGGATGAGCAGTTCTTC.

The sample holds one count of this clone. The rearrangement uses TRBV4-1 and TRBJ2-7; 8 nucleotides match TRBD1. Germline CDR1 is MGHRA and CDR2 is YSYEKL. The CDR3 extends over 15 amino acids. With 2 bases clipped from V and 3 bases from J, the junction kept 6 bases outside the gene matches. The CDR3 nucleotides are TGCGCCAGCAGCCAAAAACAGGGGGAATACTACGAGCAGTACTTC. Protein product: CASSQKQGEYYEQYF.

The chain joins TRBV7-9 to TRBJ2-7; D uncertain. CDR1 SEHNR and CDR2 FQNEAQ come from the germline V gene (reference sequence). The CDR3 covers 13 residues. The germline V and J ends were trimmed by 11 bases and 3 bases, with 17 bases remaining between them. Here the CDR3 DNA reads TGTGCCGGATCTGCGGCAGCTGTCTACGAGCAGTACTTC. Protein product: CAGSAAAVYEQYF.

The CDR3 sequence is CASRGTGGGETQYF. CDR3 nucleotides: TGTGCCAGCAGGGGGACAGGGGGAGGCGAGACCCAGTACTTC. The rearrangement joins TRBV6-1 to TRBJ2-5; 11 bases line up with TRBD1. Unmatched junction bases numbered 5, after V lost 6 bases and J lost 5 bases. CDR3 length: 14 amino acids. Germline V gene lookup returns CDR1 MNHNS and CDR2 SASEGT.

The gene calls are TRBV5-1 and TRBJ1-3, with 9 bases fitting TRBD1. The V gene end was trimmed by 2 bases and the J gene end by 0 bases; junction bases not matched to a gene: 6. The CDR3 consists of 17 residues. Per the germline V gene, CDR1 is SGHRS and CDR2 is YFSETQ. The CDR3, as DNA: TGCGCCAGCAGCTTAAACGGACAGGGGAGCTCTGGAAACACCATATATTTT. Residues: CASSLNGQGSSGNTIYF.

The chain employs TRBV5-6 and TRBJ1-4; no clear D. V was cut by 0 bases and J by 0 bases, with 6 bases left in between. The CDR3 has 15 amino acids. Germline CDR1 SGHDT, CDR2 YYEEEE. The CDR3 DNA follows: TGTGCCAGCAGCTTGGTCGAATCAACTAATGAAAAACTGTTTTTT. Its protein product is CASSLVESTNEKLFF. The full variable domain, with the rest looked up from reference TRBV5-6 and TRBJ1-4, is DAGVTQSPTHLIKTRGQQVTLRCSPKSGHDTVSWYQQALGQGPQFIFQYYEEEERQRGNFPDRFSGHQFPNYSSELNVNALLLGDSALYLCASSLVESTNEKLFFGSGTQLSVL.

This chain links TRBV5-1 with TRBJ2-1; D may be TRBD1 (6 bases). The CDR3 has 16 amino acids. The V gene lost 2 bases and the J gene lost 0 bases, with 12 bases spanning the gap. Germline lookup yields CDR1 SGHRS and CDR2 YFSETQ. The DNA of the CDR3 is TGCGCCAGCAGCTTCCAGGGGTTAAGCTCCTACAATGAGCAGTTCTTC. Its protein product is CASSFQGLSSYNEQFF.

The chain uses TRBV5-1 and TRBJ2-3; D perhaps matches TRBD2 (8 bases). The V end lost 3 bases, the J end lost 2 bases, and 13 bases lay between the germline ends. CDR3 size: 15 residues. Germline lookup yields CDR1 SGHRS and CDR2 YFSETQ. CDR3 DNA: TGCGCCAGCAGCTACAGGGGACTAGACACAGATACGCAGTATTTT. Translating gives CASSYRGLDTDTQYF.

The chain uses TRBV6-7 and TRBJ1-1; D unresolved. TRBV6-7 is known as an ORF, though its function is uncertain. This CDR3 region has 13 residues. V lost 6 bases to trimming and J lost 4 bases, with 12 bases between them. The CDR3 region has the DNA TGTGCCAGCAGGGCCGCATGTGGCACTGAAGCTTTCTTT. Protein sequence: CASRAACGTEAFF.

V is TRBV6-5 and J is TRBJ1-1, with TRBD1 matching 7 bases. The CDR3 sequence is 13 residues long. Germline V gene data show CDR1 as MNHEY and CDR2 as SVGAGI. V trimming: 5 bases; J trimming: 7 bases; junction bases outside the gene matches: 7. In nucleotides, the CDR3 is TGTGCCAGCAGTCGACAGGGCTGGATTGAAGCTTTCTTT. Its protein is CASSRQGWIEAFF.

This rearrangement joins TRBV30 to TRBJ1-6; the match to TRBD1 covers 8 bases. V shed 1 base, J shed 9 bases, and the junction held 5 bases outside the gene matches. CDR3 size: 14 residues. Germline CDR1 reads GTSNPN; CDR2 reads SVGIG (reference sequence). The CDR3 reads CAWSEGRGLSPLHF. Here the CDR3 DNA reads TGTGCCTGGAGTGAGGGCAGGGGGCTTTCACCCCTCCACTTT.

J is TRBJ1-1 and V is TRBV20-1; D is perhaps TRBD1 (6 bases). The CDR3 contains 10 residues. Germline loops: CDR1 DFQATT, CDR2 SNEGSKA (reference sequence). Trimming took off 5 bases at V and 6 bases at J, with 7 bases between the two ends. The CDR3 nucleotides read TGCAGTGCTGGACAGTCTGAAGCTTTCTTT. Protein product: CSAGQSEAFF.

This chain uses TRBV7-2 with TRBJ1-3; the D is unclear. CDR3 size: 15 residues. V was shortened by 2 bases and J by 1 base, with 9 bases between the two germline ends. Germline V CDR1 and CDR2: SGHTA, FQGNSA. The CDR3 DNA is TGTGCCAGCAGCTTAAGGCCGGGTTCTGGAAACACCATATATTTT. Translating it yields CASSLRPGSGNTIYF.